Listed below are T cell receptor beta chains from one sample, sequenced in a study of shared clonotypes between healthy human individuals. Assay used: immunoSEQ multiplex PCR; TCRdb lists only in-frame clones, some missing. The data contain some 1 million clones, around 76% of them singletons. Sequencing was performed on memory CD4+ T cells sorted from blood. The receptors come from a man aged 18-30 years in good health. Each CDR3 is given with its conserved first and last residue. The order of the fields is J gene, V gene, D gene, clone size, CDR3 DNA, CDR3 protein. A D gene is named only where the DNA matches it firmly. Not every row has a clone size; where given, it reads once, few, many or a size class.

J: TRBJ2-7
V: TRBV11-3
D: -
size: few
DNA: TGTGCCAGCAGCTTAGATACAGGGCCCTCCTACGAGCAGTACTTC
CDR3: CASSLDTGPSYEQYF

J: TRBJ1-4
V: TRBV5-1
D: -
size: -
DNA: TGCGCCAGCAGCTTGGGCCAGTATAATGAAAAACTGTTTTTT
CDR3: CASSLGQYNEKLFF

J: TRBJ1-2
V: TRBV5-4
D: -
size: -
DNA: TGTGCCAGCAGGAGGGGGGGAAATTATGGCTACACCTTC
CDR3: CASRRGGNYGYTF

J: TRBJ2-7
V: TRBV7-2
D: TRBD2
size: -
DNA: TGTGCCAGCAGCTTAACAGGACTAGCGGGAGGTAGAGCGGAGCAGTACTTC
CDR3: CASSLTGLAGGRAEQYF

J: TRBJ2-1
V: TRBV7-3
D: -
size: -
DNA: TGTGCCAGCAGCTTCGGAGGCCCGAAGAATGAGCAGTTCTTC
CDR3: CASSFGGPKNEQFF

J: TRBJ2-3
V: TRBV14
D: -
size: -
DNA: TGTGCCAGCAGCCAAGTGGGCACAGATACGCAGTATTTT
CDR3: CASSQVGTDTQYF

J: TRBJ1-5
V: TRBV2
D: -
size: -
DNA: TGTGCCAGCAGTGACGCGGCGGATAGCAATCAGCCCCAGCATTTT
CDR3: CASSDAADSNQPQHF

J: TRBJ2-7
V: TRBV2
D: -
size: -
DNA: TGTGCCAGCAGTGACCACGGTTCCTACGAGCAGTACTTC
CDR3: CASSDHGSYEQYF

J: TRBJ1-5
V: TRBV2
D: -
size: few
DNA: TGTGCCAGCAGTGAAGGGGGACGGGGTAGCGAGCCCCAGCATTTT
CDR3: CASSEGGRGSEPQHF

J: TRBJ2-7
V: TRBV5-6
D: -
size: few
DNA: TGTGCCAGCAGCTATGCAGGTTACGAGCAGTACTTC
CDR3: CASSYAGYEQYF

J: TRBJ1-5
V: TRBV12-2
D: -
size: -
DNA: TGTGCAAGTCGCTTAGTATTGGGGACAGTGAATAGCAATCAGCCCCAGCATTTT
CDR3: CASRLVLGTVNSNQPQHF

J: TRBJ2-2
V: TRBV14
D: -
size: -
DNA: TGTGCCAGCAGCCAAGCGCCCTACACCGGGGAGCTGTTTTTT
CDR3: CASSQAPYTGELFF

J: TRBJ2-5
V: TRBV5-1
D: -
size: -
DNA: TGCGCCAGCAGCTTGGTTGACATCTATAGGGGGACAGAGACCCAGTACTTC
CDR3: CASSLVDIYRGTETQYF

J: TRBJ2-7
V: TRBV20-1
D: TRBD1
size: -
DNA: TGCAGTGCCCACAGGGGGTACGAGCAGTACTTC
CDR3: CSAHRGYEQYF

J: TRBJ1-2
V: TRBV9
D: TRBD1
size: few
DNA: TGTGCCAGCAGCGTACAGGGGGATAACTATGGCTACACCTTC
CDR3: CASSVQGDNYGYTF

J: TRBJ2-2
V: TRBV7-9
D: -
size: many
DNA: TGTGCCAGCAGCCTCTCCATGAACACCGGGGAGCTGTTTTTT
CDR3: CASSLSMNTGELFF

J: TRBJ2-2
V: TRBV27
D: TRBD2
size: few
DNA: TGTGCCAGCAGGACTCGGGGGGGGCAGGGCACCGGGGAGCTGTTTTTT
CDR3: CASRTRGGQGTGELFF

J: TRBJ2-1
V: TRBV19
D: -
size: -
DNA: TGTGCCAGTAGTATAGGCGGTCGGGTACGAAATGAGCAGTTCTTC
CDR3: CASSIGGRVRNEQFF

J: TRBJ2-5
V: TRBV1
D: -
size: -
DNA: TGCACCAGCAGCCGGGGGGAGGGAGAAGAGACCCAGTACTTC
CDR3: CTSSRGEGEETQYF

J: TRBJ1-4
V: TRBV28
D: -
size: -
DNA: TGTGCCAGCAGTGCCCCTGGGGGGGCGCGGGAAAAACTGTTTTTT
CDR3: CASSAPGGAREKLFF

J: TRBJ2-1
V: TRBV5-6
D: TRBD2
size: many
DNA: TGTGCCAGCATCGGAAGACTAGCGGGTTTAGGCACGAATGAGCAGTTCTTC
CDR3: CASIGRLAGLGTNEQFF

J: TRBJ1-3
V: TRBV5-4
D: -
size: -
DNA: TGTGCCAGCAGGCGGGACCTAGCTTCTGGAAACACCATATATTTT
CDR3: CASRRDLASGNTIYF

J: TRBJ2-7
V: TRBV6-5
D: TRBD1
size: few
DNA: TGTGCCAGCAGTGCCCGACCGGGACAGGAGTACGAGCAGTACTTC
CDR3: CASSARPGQEYEQYF

J: TRBJ2-1
V: TRBV7-6
D: -
size: once
DNA: TGTGCCAGCAGCTCGGGACTGAATGTTGAGCAGTTCTTC
CDR3: CASSSGLNVEQFF

J: TRBJ1-2
V: TRBV28
D: -
size: -
DNA: TGTGCCAGCAGGCCTCCGGGGACGGGGAGTCTTGGGTATGGCTACACCTTC
CDR3: CASRPPGTGSLGYGYTF

J: TRBJ2-2
V: TRBV19
D: TRBD2
size: -
DNA: TGTGCCACCGGACTAGCGGGGGGGGGCACCGGGGAGCTGTTTTTT
CDR3: CATGLAGGGTGELFF

J: TRBJ2-7
V: TRBV30
D: -
size: -
DNA: TGTGCCTGGAGTAAAGGGGGGGACGGCTACGAGCAGTACTTC
CDR3: CAWSKGGDGYEQYF

J: TRBJ2-4
V: TRBV7-2
D: -
size: -
DNA: TGTGCCAGCAGCTTCCCCGGGAGAGCGCTAGCCAAAAACATTCAGTACTTC
CDR3: CASSFPGRALAKNIQYF

J: TRBJ1-1
V: TRBV30
D: -
size: once
DNA: TGTGCCTGGAGTGGAGTTAAGGAAGCTTTCTTT
CDR3: CAWSGVKEAFF

J: TRBJ1-1
V: TRBV4-3
D: -
size: -
DNA: TGCGCCAGCAGCCAGCACCATGGGAGCACTGAAGCTTTCTTT
CDR3: CASSQHHGSTEAFF

J: TRBJ1-2
V: TRBV6-1
D: TRBD1
size: -
DNA: TGTGCCAGCAGTGCCCCCGGGACAGGGAACGGTGGCTACACCTTC
CDR3: CASSAPGTGNGGYTF

J: TRBJ1-2
V: TRBV10-3
D: TRBD1
size: -
DNA: TGTGCCATCAGTGAGACGCTAACAGGGGGTGGAGGCTACACCTTC
CDR3: CAISETLTGGGGYTF

J: TRBJ1-3
V: TRBV5-1
D: TRBD1
size: few
DNA: TGCGCCAGCAGCGGCCCGGGACAGGGGCTCTCTGGAAACACCATATATTTT
CDR3: CASSGPGQGLSGNTIYF

J: TRBJ1-2
V: TRBV28
D: -
size: few
DNA: TGTGCCAGCGAAAGTAACTATGGCTACACCTTC
CDR3: CASESNYGYTF